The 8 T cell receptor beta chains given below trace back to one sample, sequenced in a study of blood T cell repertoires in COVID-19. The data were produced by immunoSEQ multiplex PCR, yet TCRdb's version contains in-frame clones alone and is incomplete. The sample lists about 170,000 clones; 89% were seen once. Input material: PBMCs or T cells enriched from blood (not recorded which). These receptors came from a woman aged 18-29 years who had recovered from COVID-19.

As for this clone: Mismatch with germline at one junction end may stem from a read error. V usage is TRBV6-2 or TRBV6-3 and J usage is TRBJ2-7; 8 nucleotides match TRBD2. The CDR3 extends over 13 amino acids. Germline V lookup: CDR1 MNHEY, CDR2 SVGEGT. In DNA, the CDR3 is TGTGCCAGCAGTTATCGGCGCGAGCGGGAGCCGTACTTC. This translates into CASSYRREREPYF.

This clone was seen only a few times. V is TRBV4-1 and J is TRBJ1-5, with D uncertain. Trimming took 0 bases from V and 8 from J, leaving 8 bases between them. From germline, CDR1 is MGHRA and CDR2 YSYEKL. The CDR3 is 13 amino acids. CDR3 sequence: CASSQDRLEPQHF. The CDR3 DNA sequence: TGCGCCAGCAGCCAAGACCGTTTAGAGCCCCAGCATTTT.

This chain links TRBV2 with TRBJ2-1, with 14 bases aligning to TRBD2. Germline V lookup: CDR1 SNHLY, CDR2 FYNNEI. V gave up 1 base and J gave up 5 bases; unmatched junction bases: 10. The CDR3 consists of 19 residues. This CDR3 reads CASSEVTSGRAVGHNEQFF. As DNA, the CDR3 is TGTGCCAGCAGTGAAGTGACTAGCGGGAGGGCCGTAGGCCACAATGAGCAGTTCTTC.

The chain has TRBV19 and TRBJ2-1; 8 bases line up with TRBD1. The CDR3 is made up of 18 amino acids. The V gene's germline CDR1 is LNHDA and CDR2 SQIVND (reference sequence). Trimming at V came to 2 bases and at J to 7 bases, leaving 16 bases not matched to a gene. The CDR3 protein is CASSISRAGGTLANEQFF. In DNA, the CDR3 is TGTGCCAGTAGTATAAGTAGGGCAGGGGGCACCTTGGCGAATGAGCAGTTCTTC.

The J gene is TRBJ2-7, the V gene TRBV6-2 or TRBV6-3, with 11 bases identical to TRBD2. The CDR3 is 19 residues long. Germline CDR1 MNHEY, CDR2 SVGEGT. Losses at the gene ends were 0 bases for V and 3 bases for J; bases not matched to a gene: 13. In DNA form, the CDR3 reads TGTGCCAGCAGTTACTCAACTCCTACCGGGACTAGCGGTTACTACGAGCAGTACTTC. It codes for CASSYSTPTGTSGYYEQYF.

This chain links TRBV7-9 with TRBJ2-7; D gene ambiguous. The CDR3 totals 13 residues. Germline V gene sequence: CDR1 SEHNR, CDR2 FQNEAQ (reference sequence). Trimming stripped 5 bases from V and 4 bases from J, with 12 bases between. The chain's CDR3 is CASSPPTAYEQYF. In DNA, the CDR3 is TGTGCCAGCAGCCCCCCAACTGCTTACGAGCAGTACTTC.

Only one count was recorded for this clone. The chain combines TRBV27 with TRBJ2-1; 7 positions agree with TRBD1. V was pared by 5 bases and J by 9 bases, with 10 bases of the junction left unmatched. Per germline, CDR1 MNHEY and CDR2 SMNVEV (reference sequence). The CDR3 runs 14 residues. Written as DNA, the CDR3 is TGTGCCAGCAGTCCCGGGACAGCGGCGGGTGAGCAGTTCTTC. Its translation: CASSPGTAAGEQFF.

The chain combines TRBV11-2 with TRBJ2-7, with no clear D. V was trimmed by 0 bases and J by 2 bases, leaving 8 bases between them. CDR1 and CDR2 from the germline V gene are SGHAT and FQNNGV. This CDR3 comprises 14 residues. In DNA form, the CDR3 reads TGTGCCAGCAGCTTAGAGATCCGAGCCTACGAGCAGTACTTC. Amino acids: CASSLEIRAYEQYF.